The T cell receptor (beta chain) under discussion was sequenced for a study of cytomegalovirus exposure and HLA in healthy donors (TCRdb year 2017). Context from the whole study: According to an earlier analysis of around 600 of the donors, some 170 million T cells yielded some 110 million unique TCR beta sequences and 250 to 350 Gb of sequence data. Among the roughly 430 genotyped donors, about 85% belonged to the genetic ancestry cluster associated with self-reported Caucasian donors. A handful of DR-DQ haplotypes were treated as single units for association and clustering because of strong linkage in the cohort. Among about 410 genotyped donors of the cohort, an average of about 220,000 unique TCR beta nucleotide sequences was sequenced per donor, of which about 18% were non-productive. Typing coverage differed by locus: A, B, C, DRB1 and DQB1 were typed in roughly 629-630 donors, DQA1 in roughly 510, DPA1 in some 610, and DPB1 in 472. Besides the first cohort of under 700 subjects, a separate validation cohort made up of some 110 different subjects was used. Both class I and class II loci were covered by HLA typing, at four-digit resolution. Using immunosequencing, the study profiled T cell repertoires from 550 to 750 subjects and related those repertoires to cytomegalovirus serostatus. Donor age, sex, ethnicity and CMV serostatus were compiled together with the repertoire data. A later genetic analysis took genome-wide SNP genotypes for about 55% of the roughly 700 donors and used that subset as a discovery cohort. Roughly 300 gigabases of sequencing data and 70 million to 95 million unique TCR sequences made up an early release that covered 500 to 650 HLA-typed donors. An earlier analysis of 500 to 650 of the donors applied high-throughput TCR beta sequencing to assess whether each TCR beta V gene segment acted as functional or pseudogenic. The aim of the study was to test whether cataloging public T cell receptors could identify signatures of past pathogen exposure. The later analysis used no new phenotypic data to find candidate immune exposures, relying instead on TCR beta sequences and their occurrence across donors. To predict cytomegalovirus infection status, the study combined high-throughput TCR immunosequencing, statistical association of individual TCRs with disease status, and machine learning. Every discovery cohort repertoire had been produced on one sequencing platform. A later analysis re-analyzed previously published TCR beta repertoires from about 730 donors and added high-resolution HLA genotyping to study TCR occurrence patterns. The investigation overall reported the following: Most CMV-associated TCR beta chains appeared to be HLA-restricted in a later analysis, and the HLA associations seemed to be driven largely by CMV exposure. A further reported finding was that TCR beta sequences accurately predicted the HLA-A and HLA-B alleles for most subjects in the first cohort. According to the authors, the approach could potentially be generalized to other disease states and immunological phenotypes. According to a later analysis, TCR association rates differed among HLA loci, with DRB1 alleles showing the most associated TCRs and HLA-C alleles showing the fewest. At a false discovery rate of 0.05, a later analysis linked roughly 17,000 TCR beta sequences to specific HLA alleles. According to a later analysis, parvovirus B19, influenza, CMV and Epstein-Barr virus appeared linked to several top co-occurrence clusters. When HLA alleles, especially DR and DQ, strongly co-occurred, attributing TCR associations to individual alleles was difficult. Linkage disequilibrium might explain the correlated functional status among segregating V segments, but an unknown experimental factor could not be ruled out. A later analysis found that HLA-associated TCR beta chains were more clonally expanded and had lower generation probabilities than equally common non-associated chains. The classifier was reported to diagnose cytomegalovirus status with high specificity and sensitivity in both the original and validation cohorts. A total of roughly 160 TCR beta chains were listed by the study as associated with cytomegalovirus. In an earlier analysis of more than 500 of the donors, most TCR beta V segments appeared in productive rearrangements about 87% or about 30% of the time, broadly matching IMGT annotations. Three of the identified cytomegalovirus-associated TCR beta chains were confirmed in vitro to be specific for cytomegalovirus antigens. Sequencing depth was assumed to be roughly uniform across donors in the presence/absence analyses, though that assumption may not hold. Compared with the 666-donor mean, donors in an Asian-associated ancestry cluster had fewer N-insertions in productive TCRs, according to a later genetic analysis. For the cohort, immune exposure information was limited to CMV serostatus. In a later genetic analysis, a missense DCLRE1C variant was associated with V-gene and J-gene trimming of TCR beta chains, and the association was replicated in an independent cohort. Some IMGT-functional V segments, including TRBV6-2 and TRBV6-3, could not be distinguished by the 87-base-pair reads and were therefore excluded. Because counts were too low, about 15 rarely observed V segments, including chromosome 9 orphons, were left out of the earlier analysis of a few hundred of the donors. Most TCR sequences were seen in very few donors, while some public TCRs were found in many individuals. Because HLA typing was unavailable for some donors at each locus, only the typed subset was used in association tests. In this cohort, only TCR beta chains were sequenced, and detectable features were limited by the absence of alpha or paired-chain data. A cluster of highly shared sequence variants was judged likely to be a technical artifact of the sequencing pipeline.

Reading the germline V gene (reference sequence) gives CDR1 GTSNPN and CDR2 SVGIG. The CDR3 sequence holds 16 residues, the cysteine and phenylalanine included. CDR3 DNA only is kept here, 48 bases in frame from base 1. Clipping removes 2 bases from V and 4 bases from J, with 8 as the unmatched junction base count. As to this clone: It has no known antigen specificity. No base-level quality is on record; no much larger clone is a single base apart.

The cohort comprised approximately 700 healthy bone marrow donors. At the time of sampling, every cohort member was nominally healthy, though immune exposures that went unrecorded were likely present. The donor tested CMV seronegative and was one of the 352 seronegative cohort members. A peripheral blood sample was collected from each donor, and TCR beta sequencing was performed on peripheral blood mononuclear cells. The Qiagen DNeasy Blood Extraction Kit was used to extract genomic DNA from the blood cell samples. The library was made by the immunoSEQ multiplex PCR assay. A mixture of 60 forward primers for TCR Vbeta segments and 13 reverse primers for TCR Jbeta segments was used in the multiplex PCR. Amplification of the CDR3 region of rearranged TCR beta genes was performed with a multiplex PCR assay on genomic DNA. The amplified TCR beta libraries were sequenced on the Illumina HiSeq System as 87-base-pair reads. In the original analysis: Across the 700 or so repertoires, a later analysis counted 60 million to 90 million unique TCR beta chains, roughly 11 million of which were shared by at least two donors. Raw reads were error-corrected and collapsed into unique sequences by a nearest-neighbor algorithm in which closely related sequences were merged to remove PCR and sequencing errors. To assign V, D and J gene segments, CDR3 sequences were aligned to IMGT reference sequences. For a sequence to be retained, at least a six-nucleotide match to both a V gene segment and a J gene segment was required. A rearrangement counted as productive if the CDR3 had no stop codons and remained in frame with V and J, and every other rearrangement counted as non-productive. CDR3 was defined according to IMGT convention as the region running from the second conserved V-encoded cysteine to the conserved J-encoded phenylalanine. Sequences without an unambiguous match to a single V gene segment were excluded from the earlier analysis of 450 to 750 of the donors. An earlier analysis of a few hundred of the donors classified V segments as functional when productive rearrangements were above 56.7% and as segregating when the standard deviation between donors was above 5%. A statistical classification framework was built to diagnose cytomegalovirus status from the catalog of TCR beta chain sequences. A later analysis assigned V and J genes by comparing TCR nucleotide sequences with IMGT/GENE-DB human TR gene sequences. In a later analysis, CDR3 sequences and most-parsimonious VDJ recombination scenarios were assigned using the TCRdist pipeline. In a later analysis, every TCR beta chain was defined by the combination of its CDR3 amino acid sequence and its V-gene family, and reads without a unique V-gene family were dropped. To address suspected cross-contamination and a sequencing artifact, a later analysis removed roughly 580 highly shared, low-generation-probability nucleotide sequences. In a later analysis, a clonal expansion index for each public chain was calculated from normalized within-repertoire ranks of inferred template counts. A later analysis computed generation probabilities with a VDJ recombination model fitted to out-of-frame rearrangements, and checked the results against IGoR. In a later analysis, TCR-TCR, TCR-HLA and TCR-CMV co-occurrence was scored with hypergeometric tests, and a repertoire-size bias correction was applied to TCR pairs. A later analysis estimated false discovery rates by permuting HLA or CMV assignments 20 times. A later analysis grouped co-occurring TCRs with DBSCAN, adding TCRdist sequence similarity when clustering within HLA-allele-positive subsets. Repertoires with fewer than 30,000 or more than 120,000 public chains were left out of co-occurrence clustering, as were four to six repertoires with anomalous nucleotide sharing. TCRdb's version of the immuneACCESS table is confined to in-frame rearrangements and falls short of the full clone set. An unresolved V gene accounts for under half of the shortfall where checked; the remainder is of unknown origin. V, J and clone size derive from that table, while D and trimming were established from the DNA sequence. This sample gives 140,000 to 150,000 clones in total; roughly 10% of them show up just once. The ten most abundant clones make up 1.8% of the sample.

This chain is built from TRBV30 and TRBJ2-5, and 12 junctional nucleotides match TRBD1. Sequencing input: PBMCs. This TCR came from a man in his fifties in good health and CMV-seronegative. The CDR3 protein is CAWSPGQGAFGETQYF. Here is the DNA: TGTGCCTGGAGTCCGGGACAGGGGGCTTTCGGAGAGACCCAGTACTTC.